This T cell receptor (beta chain) comes out of a study of CD8+ T cells in alopecia areata. Study details: For 6 to 18 months, tofacitinib was taken, and 6 months off drug followed.

Per germline, CDR1 SEHNR and CDR2 FQNEAQ (reference sequence). V lost 5 bases and J lost 4; bases outside the gene matches: 9. This CDR3 spans 15 amino acids. In each case, RNA was isolated and then reverse transcribed into cDNA as the sequencing template. The method was immunoSEQ multiplex PCR; TCRdb's version includes in-frame clones alone and lacks a portion of them. The sample carries about 150,000 clones, approximately 45% recorded once. The chain employs TRBV7-9 and TRBJ2-7; 9 positions agree with TRBD1. This receptor was obtained from a human donor with alopecia areata. Input material: CD4+ T cells sorted from blood. DNA of the CDR3: TGTGCCAGCAGCAACTACCGGGACAGGGAGTACGAGCAGTACTTC. As protein: CASSNYRDREYEQYF.